Presented here are 9 T cell receptor beta chains from one specimen sequenced in a study of CD8 T cells in Susac syndrome. RNA totalling roughly 0.5 to 1 ug underwent reverse transcription with random hexamers. TCRdb re-called the immunoSEQ multiplex PCR reads with MiXCR, one entry per CDR3 protein. The table shows under 200,000 distinct CDR3 sequences, with 95% occurring only once. The sequenced sample was CD8+ T cells from PBMCs. Receptors were obtained from a human donor with multiple sclerosis.

This chain connects TRBV9 to TRBJ2-1; D unresolved. The CDR3 is made up of 16 amino acids. The germline V and J ends were trimmed by 4 bases and 2 bases, with 16 bases remaining between them. Germline V gene data show CDR1 as SGDLS and CDR2 as YYNGEE. The CDR3 reads CASSTSHWTPYNEQFF. The CDR3 nucleotides are TGTGCCAGCAGCACCTCACACTGGACCCCCTACAATGAGCAGTTCTTC.

V gene TRBV7-8 combines with J gene TRBJ2-1; D unresolved. V lost 2 bases, J lost 4 bases, and 12 bases lay in between. Germline values: CDR1 SGHVS, CDR2 FQNEAQ. This CDR3 has 15 amino acids. The CDR3 sequence is CASSLIQQIYNEQFF. Written as DNA, the CDR3 is TGTGCCAGCAGCTTAATCCAGCAGATTTACAATGAGCAGTTCTTC.

This chain links TRBV9 with TRBJ1-6; D not certain. Trimming left V 0 bases short and J 7 bases short, with 8 bases between. Germline-derived CDR1 and CDR2 are SGDLS and YYNGEE. The CDR3 has 14 residues. The CDR3 region has the DNA TGTGCCAGCAGCGTAGAGTCGGGAAATTCACCCCTCCACTTT. Its translation is CASSVESGNSPLHF.

Here the CDR3 DNA reads TGCAGTGCTCAGGCGGATTATAGCAATCAGCCCCAGCATTTT. Translating gives CSAQADYSNQPQHF. The genes are TRBV20-1 and TRBJ1-5; no clear D gene. This CDR3 region has 14 residues. CDR1 and CDR2 (germline): DFQATT, SNEGSKA (reference sequence). Trimming took off 5 bases at V and 0 bases at J, with 11 bases between the two ends.

The chain employs TRBV9 and TRBJ2-7; no reliable D call. V was trimmed by 0 bases and J by 2 bases, leaving 9 bases between them. The CDR3 contains 14 residues. Germline-derived CDR1 and CDR2 are SGDLS and YYNGEE. The CDR3 DNA reads TGTGCCAGCAGCGTAGGAGACGAAACCTACGAGCAGTACTTC. The encoded protein is CASSVGDETYEQYF.

The rearrangement links TRBV7-9 to TRBJ2-3; D gene uncertain. V was clipped by 2 bases and J by 6 bases, with 9 bases between them. The CDR3 runs to 13 residues. Germline V CDR1 and CDR2: SEHNR, FQNEAQ (reference sequence). CDR3 bases: TGTGCCAGCAGCTTATCTCTGTCGGATACGCAGTATTTT. Translating gives CASSLSLSDTQYF. The full variable domain, rest sourced from reference TRBV7-9 and TRBJ2-3, is DTGVSQNPRHKITKRGQNVTFRCDPISEHNRLYWYRQTLGQGPEFLTYFQNEAQLEKSRLLSDRFSAERPKGSFSTLEIQRTEQGDSAMYLCASSLSLSDTQYFGPGTRLTVL.

This chain's CDR3 is CSGRGDYNEQFF. The CDR3 coding sequence is TGCAGTGGAAGAGGAGATTACAATGAGCAGTTCTTC. This rearrangement joins TRBV20-1 to TRBJ2-1; D is uncertain. V was cut by 7 bases and J by 4 bases, with 11 bases left in between. CDR3 length equals 12 residues. Germline V lookup: CDR1 DFQATT, CDR2 SNEGSKA (reference sequence).

The chain combines TRBV7-9 with TRBJ1-1, with D hard to call. The CDR3 covers 11 residues. V was cut by 4 bases and J by 8 bases, with 8 bases left in between. The V gene's germline CDR1 is SEHNR and CDR2 FQNEAQ (reference sequence). The CDR3 DNA reads TGTGCCAGCAGCTCCCAGAGAGAAGCTTTCTTT. This translates into CASSSQREAFF.

J is TRBJ2-7 and V is TRBV3-1; 11 bases line up with TRBD1. This CDR3 spans 16 amino acids. V dropped 4 bases and J dropped 4; count of bases not matched to a gene: 9. Germline CDR1 LGHDT, CDR2 YNNKEL (reference sequence). CDR3 nucleotide sequence: TGTGCCAGCAGCCGCCTCCGGGACAGGGGGGATTACGAGCAGTACTTC. Its protein product is CASSRLRDRGDYEQYF.